This T cell receptor (beta chain) was observed in a study of neurological immune-mediated disorders. The time point is: longitudinal time-point 3. The team produced cDNA through 5'RACE using 10-nucleotide random UMIs. TCRdb redid the calling of the 5' RACE reads with MiXCR, one entry per CDR3 protein. The sample carries 95,000 to 110,000 distinct CDR3 sequences, roughly 10% recorded once. This clonotype was seen at least ten times. The sample was PBMCs. The sequence was collected from a female donor with HTLV-1-associated myelopathy (HAM/TSP).

The CDR3 DNA reads as TGCGCCAGCAGCTTGGAAGGGCCCGAGCAGTACTTC. Its protein product is CASSLEGPEQYF. This chain links TRBV5-1 with TRBJ2-7, with D unresolved. The germline V and J ends were trimmed by 0 bases and 6 bases, with 7 bases remaining between them. Germline V CDR1 and CDR2: SGHRS, YFSETQ. The CDR3 loop spans 12 amino acids.